A selection of T cell receptor beta chains follows, all from one sample in a study of shared clonotypes between healthy human individuals. Method: immunoSEQ multiplex PCR; TCRdb's copy keeps in-frame clones and lacks some. The sample yields around 2.3 million clones, under 97% seen once. The specimen sequenced was naive CD4+ T cells sorted from blood. All receptors come from a man aged 18-30 years in good health. The CDR3 runs from the conserved cysteine through the conserved F or W. The D gene is left open where the match is weak. The listing skips clone size in some rows; elsewhere it reads once, few, many or a size class.

length,size,J,V,D,CDR3,DNA
15,.,TRBJ2-7,TRBV2,.,CASKSSGTGSYEQYF,TGTGCCAGCAAGTCGTCGGGAACGGGCTCCTACGAGCAGTACTTC
13,.,TRBJ2-1,TRBV5-1,TRBD1,CASSLGLGDRGFF,TGCGCCAGCAGCTTGGGTTTGGGAGACAGGGGGTTCTTC
15,.,TRBJ1-2,TRBV10-3,.,CAISSSGQGEYGYTF,.
14,.,TRBJ1-5,TRBV19,.,CASSIGQSNQPQHF,TGTGCCAGTAGTATTGGCCAGAGCAATCAGCCCCAGCATTTT
17,once,TRBJ2-7,TRBV10-1,TRBD2,CASSESLTSGGPYEQYF,TGCGCCAGCAGTGAGTCGCTTACTAGCGGGGGACCTTACGAGCAGTACTTC
14,.,TRBJ2-5,TRBV10-3,.,CAISRDGGRETQYF,TGTGCCATCTCAAGGGACGGTGGGAGAGAGACCCAGTACTTC
16,.,TRBJ1-2,TRBV19,TRBD1,CASRNMTGEDAYGYTF,TGTGCCAGTAGGAACATGACAGGGGAAGATGCCTATGGCTACACCTTC
13,.,TRBJ2-7,TRBV5-5,.,CASSLEQINEQYF,TGTGCCAGCAGCTTAGAACAGATTAACGAGCAGTACTTC
15,.,TRBJ1-1,TRBV5-4,.,CASSLGRGLDTEAFF,TGTGCCAGCAGCTTGGGGAGGGGGTTAGACACTGAAGCTTTCTTT
17,.,TRBJ2-7,TRBV7-2,TRBD2,CASSLALAGLASHEQYF,TGTGCCAGCAGCTTAGCGCTGGCGGGACTAGCGTCCCACGAGCAGTACTTC
17,.,TRBJ2-7,TRBV30,TRBD2,CAWDPGRLAGVPYEQYF,TGTGCCTGGGATCCCGGGAGACTAGCGGGAGTGCCCTACGAGCAGTACTTC
13,.,TRBJ1-2,TRBV19,TRBD1,CASSNRGDYGYTF,TGTGCCAGTAGTAACAGGGGAGATTATGGCTACACCTTC
13,.,TRBJ2-3,TRBV6-5,TRBD2,CASRRGGGDTQYF,TGTGCCAGCCGGCGGGGGGGTGGAGATACGCAGTATTTT
15,.,TRBJ1-6,TRBV7-9,TRBD1,CASSSSRGMDSPLHF,TGTGCCAGCAGTTCCTCCAGGGGGATGGATTCACCCCTCCACTTT
10,.,TRBJ1-2,TRBV20-1,.,CSAPTEGYTF,TGCAGTGCCCCGACGGAAGGCTACACCTTC
16,.,TRBJ2-5,TRBV5-1,.,CASSPRSGQIQETQYF,TGCGCCAGCAGCCCCCGAAGTGGGCAGATCCAAGAGACCCAGTACTTC
13,.,TRBJ1-2,TRBV6-1,TRBD1,CASTQQGIYGYTF,TGTGCCAGCACCCAACAGGGGATCTATGGCTACACCTTC
14,.,TRBJ1-5,TRBV27,.,CASSPLGGRQPQHF,TGTGCCAGCAGTCCCTTGGGGGGACGTCAGCCCCAGCATTTT
15,.,TRBJ2-1,TRBV11-3,TRBD1,CASSLGDSSYNEQFF,TGTGCCAGCAGCTTAGGGGACAGCTCCTACAATGAGCAGTTCTTC
14,.,TRBJ2-7,TRBV5-1,.,CASSSGGPSYEQYF,TGCGCCAGCAGCTCCGGCGGGCCCTCCTACGAGCAGTACTTC
13,once,TRBJ1-6,TRBV2,.,CASSVEYNSPLHF,TGTGCCAGCAGTGTCGAGTATAATTCACCCCTCCACTTT
18,.,TRBJ2-7,TRBV11-3,.,CASSLMTATGNPTYEQYF,TGTGCCAGCAGCTTAATGACCGCGACAGGCAATCCCACCTACGAGCAGTACTTC
14,.,TRBJ2-7,TRBV7-9,TRBD1,CASSPGQGAYEQYF,TGTGCCAGCAGCCCGGGACAGGGGGCGTACGAGCAGTACTTC
15,.,TRBJ2-7,TRBV6-1,TRBD2,CASSPGQAGTYEQYF,TGTGCCAGCAGTCCCGGGCAAGCGGGAACCTACGAGCAGTACTTC
14,.,TRBJ1-3,TRBV5-1,.,CASSPPSSGNTIYF,TGCGCCAGCAGCCCCCCGTCCTCAGGAAACACCATATATTTT
13,.,TRBJ1-1,TRBV15,.,CATSSLQGREAFF,TGTGCCACCAGCTCCTTGCAAGGACGTGAAGCTTTCTTT
13,.,TRBJ1-2,TRBV7-6,TRBD1,CASSPGTGYGYTF,TGTGCCAGCAGCCCCGGGACAGGGTATGGCTACACCTTC
13,.,TRBJ2-1,TRBV7-2,.,CASSNLGFTEQFF,TGTGCCAGCAGCAATCTAGGTTTCACTGAGCAGTTCTTC
11,.,TRBJ2-7,TRBV30,.,CAWRSVGEQYF,TGTGCCTGGCGATCAGTTGGCGAGCAGTACTTC
13,.,TRBJ2-1,TRBV11-2,.,CASSRTGYNEQFF,TGTGCCAGCAGCAGGACTGGTTACAATGAGCAGTTCTTC
16,.,TRBJ2-1,TRBV5-1,TRBD2,CASSLGAGGSHNEQFF,TGCGCCAGCAGCTTGGGAGCGGGGGGGTCTCACAATGAGCAGTTCTTC
16,many,TRBJ1-2,TRBV4-3,.,CASSQDRGDPFYGYTF,TGCGCCAGCAGCCAAGATCGGGGAGATCCTTTTTATGGCTACACCTTC
14,.,TRBJ1-1,TRBV28,.,CASSLSGVITEAFF,TGTGCCAGCAGTTTATCAGGGGTTATCACTGAAGCTTTCTTT
16,.,TRBJ1-6,TRBV5-8,.,CASSWSRGPGNSPLHF,TGTGCCAGCAGCTGGAGCAGGGGCCCAGGAAATTCACCCCTCCACTTT
17,.,TRBJ2-1,TRBV21-1,.,CASSNNPATGQYNEQFF,TGTGCCAGCAGCAACAATCCGGCAACCGGACAGTACAATGAGCAGTTCTTC
11,.,TRBJ1-2,TRBV6-1,.,CASTVYYGYTF,TGTGCCAGCACAGTCTACTATGGCTACACCTTC
14,.,TRBJ2-3,TRBV6-1,.,CASSDGGRTDTQYF,TGTGCCAGCAGTGACGGGGGCCGCACAGATACGCAGTATTTT
16,.,TRBJ2-3,TRBV27,.,CASSLSGRINTDTQYF,TGTGCCAGCAGTTTATCGGGAAGGATTAACACAGATACGCAGTATTTT
16,.,TRBJ1-3,TRBV6-6,.,CASSSGREISGNTIYF,TGTGCCAGCAGTTCCGGACGGGAGATCTCTGGAAACACCATATATTTT
17,.,TRBJ1-2,TRBV4-3,.,CASSQERDSVPIYGYTF,TGCGCCAGCAGCCAAGAGAGAGATTCAGTCCCCATTTATGGCTACACCTTT
14,.,TRBJ1-5,TRBV10-3,.,CAISTGTSNQPQHF,TGTGCCATCAGCACCGGGACAAGCAATCAGCCCCAGCATTTT
13,.,TRBJ2-3,TRBV12-5,.,CASGFARADTQYF,TGTGCTAGTGGTTTTGCACGGGCAGATACGCAGTATTTT
15,.,TRBJ2-7,TRBV9,TRBD1,CASSVAATGGHEQYF,TGTGCCAGCAGCGTAGCCGCGACAGGGGGCCACGAGCAGTACTTC